The T cell receptor (beta chain) under discussion was sequenced for a study of T-cell reconstitution after alpha-beta-depleted transplantation in children. The TCRbeta library was prepared with unique molecular identifiers. Each CDR3 protein gets one entry after TCRdb re-called the PCR reads with MiXCR. Of about half a million distinct CDR3 sequences in the sample, around 13% were seen once. CDR1 KGHSH and CDR2 LQKENI come from the germline V gene. The CDR3 length is 14 residues. V lost 3 bases and J 5 bases, leaving 11 bases between the germline ends. The origin of this receptor is a human donor who donated a stem cell graft to a child with combined immunodeficiency. The sample here was PBMCs from the stem cell graft donor, taken from the stem cell graft. V is TRBV18 and J is TRBJ2-4, with D possibly being TRBD2 (5 bases). The CDR3, as DNA: TGTGCCAGCTCACCGGGGAGTCGTCAAAACATTCAGTACTTC. It yields the protein CASSPGSRQNIQYF.